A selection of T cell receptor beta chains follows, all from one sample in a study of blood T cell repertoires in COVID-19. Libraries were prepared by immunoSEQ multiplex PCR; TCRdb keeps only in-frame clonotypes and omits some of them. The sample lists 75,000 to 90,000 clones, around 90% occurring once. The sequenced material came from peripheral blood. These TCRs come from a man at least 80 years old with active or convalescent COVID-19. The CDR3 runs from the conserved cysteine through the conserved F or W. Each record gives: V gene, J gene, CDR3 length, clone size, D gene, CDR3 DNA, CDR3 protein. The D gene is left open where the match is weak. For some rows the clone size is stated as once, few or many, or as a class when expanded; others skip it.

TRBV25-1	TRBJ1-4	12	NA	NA	TGTGCCAGCAGTGACCTGAATGAAAAACTGTTTTTT	CASSDLNEKLFF
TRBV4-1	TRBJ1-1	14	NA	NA	TGCGCCAGCACGCACAGCCTAATGAACACTGAAGCTTTCTTT	CASTHSLMNTEAFF
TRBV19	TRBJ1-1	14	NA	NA	TGTGCCAGTAGTTCGGGAATGATGAACACTGAAGCTTTCTTT	CASSSGMMNTEAFF
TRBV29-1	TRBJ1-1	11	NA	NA	TGCAGCGTTGTACAGGGCCCTGAAGCTTTCTTT	CSVVQGPEAFF
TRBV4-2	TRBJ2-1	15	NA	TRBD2	TGTGCCAGCAGCCAAGCGACTAGCGGGTACAATGAGCAGTTCTTC	CASSQATSGYNEQFF
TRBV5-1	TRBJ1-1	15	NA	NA	TGCGCCAGCAGATCCAATAGTCGACAGAACACTGAAGCTTTCTTT	CASRSNSRQNTEAFF
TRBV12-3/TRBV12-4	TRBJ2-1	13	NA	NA	TGTGCCAGCAGTCTTTTAGCCTACAATGAGCAGTTCTTC	CASSLLAYNEQFF
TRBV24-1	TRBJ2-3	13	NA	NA	TGTGCCACCAGTGATACCCCCGGGGATACGCAGTATTTT	CATSDTPGDTQYF
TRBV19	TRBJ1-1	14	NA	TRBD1	TGTGCCAGTAAGGAAAGGACAGGCCCCACTGAAGCTTTCTTT	CASKERTGPTEAFF
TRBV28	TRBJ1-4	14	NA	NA	TGTGCCAGCAGTTTGGGAGGTTCTAATGAAAAACTGTTTTTT	CASSLGGSNEKLFF
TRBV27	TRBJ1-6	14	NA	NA	TGTGCCAGCAGATCCGGACAGCATAATTCACCCCTCCACTTT	CASRSGQHNSPLHF
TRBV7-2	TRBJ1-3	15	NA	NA	TGTGCCAGCAGCCCTAATCGCGGGACTGGAAACACCATATATTTT	CASSPNRGTGNTIYF
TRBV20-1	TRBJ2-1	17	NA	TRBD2	TGCAGTGCTAGTGGGTTAAGGGAGGGCCTGGGATACAATGAGCAGTTCTTC	CSASGLREGLGYNEQFF
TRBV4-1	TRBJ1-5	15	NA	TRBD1	TGCGCCAGCAGCCAAGCCGACAGGGGAAATCAGCCCCAGCATTTT	CASSQADRGNQPQHF
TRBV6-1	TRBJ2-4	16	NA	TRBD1	TGTGCCAGCAGTGTGGACAGGGCGGTAGCCAAAAACATTCAGTACTTC	CASSVDRAVAKNIQYF
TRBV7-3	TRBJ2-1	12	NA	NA	TGTGCCAGCAGCCTGACTAGCAATGAGCAGTTCTTC	CASSLTSNEQFF
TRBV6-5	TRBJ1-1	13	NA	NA	TGTGCCAGCAGTATATGGTCGGGCACTGAAGCTTTCTTT	CASSIWSGTEAFF
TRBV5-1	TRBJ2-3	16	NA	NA	TGCGCCAGCAGCTTGGAAAGCGCTTCCGTCACAGATACGCAGTATTTT	CASSLESASVTDTQYF
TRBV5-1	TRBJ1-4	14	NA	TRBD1	TGCGCCAGCAGCCGGCAGGGGGAGAATGAAAAACTGTTTTTT	CASSRQGENEKLFF
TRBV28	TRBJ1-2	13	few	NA	TGTGCCAGCAGGGCTACAGGGTGGTATGGCTACACCTTC	CASRATGWYGYTF
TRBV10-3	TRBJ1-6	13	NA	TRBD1	TGTGCCATCAGCGGACAGGAGGGTTCACCCCTCCACTTT	CAISGQEGSPLHF
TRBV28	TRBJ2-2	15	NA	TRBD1	TGTGCCAGCAGTTGGGGTGACAGGGGCACCGGGGAGCTGTTTTTT	CASSWGDRGTGELFF
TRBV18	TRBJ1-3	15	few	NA	TGTGCCAGCTCACAGGGGGACGTGTTTGGAAACACCATATATTTT	CASSQGDVFGNTIYF
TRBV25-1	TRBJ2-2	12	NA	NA	TGTGCCAGCAGAGCGGAGAACGGGGAGCTGTTTTTT	CASRAENGELFF
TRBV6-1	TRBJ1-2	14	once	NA	TGTGCCAGCAGTGAAAGCGGGGGTAGGGGAGGCTACACCTTC	CASSESGGRGGYTF
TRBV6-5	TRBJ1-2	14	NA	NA	TGTGCCACTGGCAGGACAGCCCCTAACTATGGCTACACCTTC	CATGRTAPNYGYTF
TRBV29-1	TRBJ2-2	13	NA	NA	TGCAGCGTTGAATACGCAGGGATCGGGGAGCTGTTTTTT	CSVEYAGIGELFF
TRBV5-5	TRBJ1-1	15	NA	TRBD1	TGTGCCAGCAGCACACAGGGGGCACTTTACACTGAAGCTTTCTTT	CASSTQGALYTEAFF